Listed below are T cell receptor beta chains from one sample, sequenced in a study of identical twins' blood T cells. MiXCR, applied by TCRdb to the 5' RACE reads, yields one record per CDR3 protein. The sample holds 300,000 to 450,000 distinct CDR3 sequences, about 28% seen once. The sequencing input was PBMCs. Every receptor here comes from a woman aged 18-50 years in good health. Each CDR3 is given with its conserved first and last residue. Each record gives: J gene, V gene, clone size, D gene, CDR3 DNA, CDR3 protein. A D gene is named only where the DNA matches it firmly. Size is stated for part of the rows, as once, few or many counts, or as a class when the clone is expanded.

J gene: TRBJ1-2
V gene: TRBV7-3
clone size: NA
D gene: NA
CDR3 DNA: TGTGCCAGCAGCCCAGACAATAGACCCTATGGCTACACCTTC
CDR3 protein: CASSPDNRPYGYTF

J gene: TRBJ1-4
V gene: TRBV28
clone size: few
D gene: NA
CDR3 DNA: TGTGCCAGCAGTCTCCCTGGGGAGTCTGAAAAACTGTTTTTT
CDR3 protein: CASSLPGESEKLFF

J gene: TRBJ2-2
V gene: TRBV20-1
clone size: NA
D gene: NA
CDR3 DNA: TGCAGTGCTAGCGGGAGAGGGGGACCCGGGGAGCTGTTTTTT
CDR3 protein: CSASGRGGPGELFF

J gene: TRBJ1-4
V gene: TRBV11-2
clone size: few
D gene: NA
CDR3 DNA: TGTGCCAGCAGCTGGACGGAGGCTGGAAAACTGTTTTTT
CDR3 protein: CASSWTEAGKLFF

J gene: TRBJ2-1
V gene: TRBV9
clone size: once
D gene: NA
CDR3 DNA: TGTGCCAGCAGCGTCCTGCCGAGGACAGCATCCTACAATGAGCAGTTCTTC
CDR3 protein: CASSVLPRTASYNEQFF

J gene: TRBJ2-7
V gene: TRBV20-1
clone size: NA
D gene: NA
CDR3 DNA: TGTAGTGCTAGAGAAGGATACGAGCAGTACTTC
CDR3 protein: CSAREGYEQYF

J gene: TRBJ1-2
V gene: TRBV20-1
clone size: many
D gene: NA
CDR3 DNA: TGCAGTGCGGGGATTGATGGCTACACCTTC
CDR3 protein: CSAGIDGYTF

J gene: TRBJ2-3
V gene: TRBV12-3/TRBV12-4
clone size: NA
D gene: NA
CDR3 DNA: TGTGCCGGCAGTTTAGCGTCTGGGACTTCCCCCCGAGAGTATTTT
CDR3 protein: CAGSLASGTSPREYF

J gene: TRBJ2-1
V gene: TRBV20-1
clone size: few
D gene: NA
CDR3 DNA: TGCAGTGCTAGGGATAGCGGCATCCAAGACAATGAGCAGTTCTTC
CDR3 protein: CSARDSGIQDNEQFF

J gene: TRBJ2-1
V gene: TRBV20-1
clone size: NA
D gene: NA
CDR3 DNA: TGCGGTGCTAGAGATGGTGCCTACAATGAGCAGTTCTTC
CDR3 protein: CGARDGAYNEQFF

J gene: TRBJ1-3
V gene: TRBV29-1
clone size: NA
D gene: NA
CDR3 DNA: TGCAGCGTTGAGTATATGTCTGGAAACACCATATATTTT
CDR3 protein: CSVEYMSGNTIYF

J gene: TRBJ2-2
V gene: TRBV12-3/TRBV12-4
clone size: NA
D gene: NA
CDR3 DNA: TGTGCCGGCAGTTTGGGGTTCACCGGGGAGCTGTTTTTT
CDR3 protein: CAGSLGFTGELFF

J gene: TRBJ1-5
V gene: TRBV28
clone size: many
D gene: NA
CDR3 DNA: TGTGCCAGCAGTTTATTAATGGGAAGCAATCAGCCCCAGCATTTT
CDR3 protein: CASSLLMGSNQPQHF

J gene: TRBJ2-3
V gene: TRBV7-2
clone size: few
D gene: NA
CDR3 DNA: TGTGCCAGCAGCTTAAGACACAATACGCAGTATTTT
CDR3 protein: CASSLRHNTQYF

J gene: TRBJ1-1
V gene: TRBV7-8
clone size: NA
D gene: TRBD1
CDR3 DNA: TGTGCCAGCAGCTTAGGGTGGGACAGGCGAGAAGCTTTCTTT
CDR3 protein: CASSLGWDRREAFF

J gene: TRBJ2-5
V gene: TRBV7-2
clone size: NA
D gene: TRBD2
CDR3 DNA: TGTGCCAGCAGCTTAGCGCTAGCGGGGACTAGTACCCAGTACTTC
CDR3 protein: CASSLALAGTSTQYF

J gene: TRBJ1-6
V gene: TRBV20-1
clone size: many
D gene: NA
CDR3 DNA: TGCAGTGCTAGACCCGACGGGGATTCACCCCTCCACTTT
CDR3 protein: CSARPDGDSPLHF

J gene: TRBJ1-6
V gene: TRBV6-1
clone size: NA
D gene: NA
CDR3 DNA: TGTGCCAGCAGTGACAGGGAAGGGTCGCCCCTCCACTTT
CDR3 protein: CASSDREGSPLHF

J gene: TRBJ2-7
V gene: TRBV20-1
clone size: NA
D gene: NA
CDR3 DNA: TGCAGTGCCCCTGGAACAGGTCAATACGAGCAGTACTTC
CDR3 protein: CSAPGTGQYEQYF

J gene: TRBJ2-3
V gene: TRBV24-1
clone size: NA
D gene: TRBD2
CDR3 DNA: TGTGCCACCAGTGAGGGGACTAGCGGTTATACGCAGTATTTT
CDR3 protein: CATSEGTSGYTQYF

J gene: TRBJ1-1
V gene: TRBV20-1
clone size: NA
D gene: TRBD1
CDR3 DNA: TGCAGTGCTCCGGACAGGGGTACTGAAGCTTTCTTT
CDR3 protein: CSAPDRGTEAFF

J gene: TRBJ2-6
V gene: TRBV6-4
clone size: many
D gene: NA
CDR3 DNA: TGTGCCAGCAGAGACGCTGGGGCCAACGTCCTGACTTTC
CDR3 protein: CASRDAGANVLTF